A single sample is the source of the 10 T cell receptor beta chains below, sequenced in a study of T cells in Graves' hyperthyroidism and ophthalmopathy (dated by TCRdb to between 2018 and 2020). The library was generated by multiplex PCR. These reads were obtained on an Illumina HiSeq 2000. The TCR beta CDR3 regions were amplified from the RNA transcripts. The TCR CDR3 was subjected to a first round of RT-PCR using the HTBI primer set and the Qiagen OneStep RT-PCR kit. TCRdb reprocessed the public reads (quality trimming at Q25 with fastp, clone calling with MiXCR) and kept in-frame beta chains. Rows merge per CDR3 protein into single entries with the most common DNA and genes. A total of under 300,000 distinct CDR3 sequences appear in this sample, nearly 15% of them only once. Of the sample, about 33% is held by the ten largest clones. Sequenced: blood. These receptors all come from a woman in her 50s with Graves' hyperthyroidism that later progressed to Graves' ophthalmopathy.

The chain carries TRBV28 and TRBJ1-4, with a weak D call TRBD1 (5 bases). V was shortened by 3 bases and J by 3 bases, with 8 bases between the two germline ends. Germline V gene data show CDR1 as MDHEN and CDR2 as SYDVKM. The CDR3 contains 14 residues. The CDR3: CASSFMGANEKLFF. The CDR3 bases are TGTGCCAGCAGTTTCATGGGGGCTAATGAAAAACTGTTTTTT.

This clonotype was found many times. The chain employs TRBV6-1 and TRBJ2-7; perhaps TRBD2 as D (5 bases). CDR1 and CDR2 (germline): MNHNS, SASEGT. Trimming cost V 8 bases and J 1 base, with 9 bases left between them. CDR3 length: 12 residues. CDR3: CASEGVSYEQYF. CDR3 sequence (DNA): TGTGCCAGCGAGGGAGTTTCCTACGAGCAGTACTTC.

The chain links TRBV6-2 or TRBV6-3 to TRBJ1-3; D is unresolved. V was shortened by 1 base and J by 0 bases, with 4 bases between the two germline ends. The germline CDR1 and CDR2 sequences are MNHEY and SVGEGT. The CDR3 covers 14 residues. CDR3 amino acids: CASSYYGSGNTIYF. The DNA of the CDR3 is TGTGCCAGCAGTTACTATGGCTCTGGAAACACCATATATTTT.

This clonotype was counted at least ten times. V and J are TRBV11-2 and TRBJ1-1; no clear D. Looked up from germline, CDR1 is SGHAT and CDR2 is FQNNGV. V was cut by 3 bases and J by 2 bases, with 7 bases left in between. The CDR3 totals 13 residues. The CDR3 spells CASSLGKNTEAFF. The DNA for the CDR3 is TGTGCCAGCAGCTTGGGAAAAAACACTGAAGCTTTCTTT.

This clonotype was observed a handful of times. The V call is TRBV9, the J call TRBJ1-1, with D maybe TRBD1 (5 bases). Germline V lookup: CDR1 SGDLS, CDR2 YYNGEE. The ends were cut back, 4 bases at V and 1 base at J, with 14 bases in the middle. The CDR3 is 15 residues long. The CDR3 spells CASSSHTGTNTEAFF. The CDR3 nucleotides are TGTGCCAGCAGCTCGCACACCGGGACGAACACTGAAGCTTTCTTT.

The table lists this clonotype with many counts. This CDR3 is CSAREDTQYF. CDR3 in DNA: TGCAGTGCTAGAGAAGATACGCAGTATTTT. The chain carries TRBV20-1 and TRBJ2-3; D remains unclear. CDR3 length: 10 residues. The germline V gene encodes CDR1 DFQATT and CDR2 SNEGSKA (reference sequence). V lost 0 bases to trimming and J lost 5 bases, with 0 bases between them.

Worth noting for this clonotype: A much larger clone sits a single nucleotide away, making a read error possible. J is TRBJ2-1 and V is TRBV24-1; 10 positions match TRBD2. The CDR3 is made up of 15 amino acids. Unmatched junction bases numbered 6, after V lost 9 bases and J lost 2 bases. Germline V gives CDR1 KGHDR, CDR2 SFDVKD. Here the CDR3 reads CATGGTSAPYNEQFF. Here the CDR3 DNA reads TGTGCCACCGGCGGGACTAGCGCGCCCTACAATGAGCAGTTCTTC.

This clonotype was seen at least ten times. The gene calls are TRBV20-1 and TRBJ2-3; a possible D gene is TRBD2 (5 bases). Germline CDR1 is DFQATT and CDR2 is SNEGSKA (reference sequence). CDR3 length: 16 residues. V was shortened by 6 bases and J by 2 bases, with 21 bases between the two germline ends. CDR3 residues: CSAHGTRSGSTDTQYF. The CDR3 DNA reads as TGCAGTGCCCACGGCACCCGAAGCGGCTCCACAGATACGCAGTATTTT.

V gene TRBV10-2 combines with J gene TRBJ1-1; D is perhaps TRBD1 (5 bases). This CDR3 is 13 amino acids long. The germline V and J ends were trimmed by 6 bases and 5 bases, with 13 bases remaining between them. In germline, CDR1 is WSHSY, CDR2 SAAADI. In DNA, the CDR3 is TGCGCCAGCAGGGACACCGTAACAACTGAAGCTTTCTTT. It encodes CASRDTVTTEAFF.

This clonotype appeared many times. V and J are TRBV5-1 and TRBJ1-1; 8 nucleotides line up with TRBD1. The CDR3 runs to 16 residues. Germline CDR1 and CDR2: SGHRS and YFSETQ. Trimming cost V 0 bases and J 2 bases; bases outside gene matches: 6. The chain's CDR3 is CASSLGAQGVNTEAFF. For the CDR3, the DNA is TGCGCCAGCAGCTTGGGGGCACAGGGGGTCAACACTGAAGCTTTCTTT.